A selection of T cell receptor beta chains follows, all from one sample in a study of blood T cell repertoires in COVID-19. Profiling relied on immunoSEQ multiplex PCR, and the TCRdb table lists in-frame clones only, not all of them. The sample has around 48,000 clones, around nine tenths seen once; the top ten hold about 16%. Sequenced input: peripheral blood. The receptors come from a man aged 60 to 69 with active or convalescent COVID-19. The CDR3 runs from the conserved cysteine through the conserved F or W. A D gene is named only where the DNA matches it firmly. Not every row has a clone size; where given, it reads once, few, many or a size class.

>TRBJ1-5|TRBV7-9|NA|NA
CASSLGSVNQPQHF
TGTGCCAGCAGCTTAGGGTCGGTTAATCAGCCCCAGCATTTT
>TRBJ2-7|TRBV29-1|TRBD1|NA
CSVGGQGIEQYF
TGCAGCGTTGGCGGACAGGGGATCGAGCAGTACTTC
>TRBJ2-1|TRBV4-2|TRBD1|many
CASSQDEGADNEQFF
TGTGCCAGCAGCCAAGATGAGGGGGCGGACAATGAGCAGTTCTTC
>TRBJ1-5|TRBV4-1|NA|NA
CASSQRESGNQPQHF
TGCGCCAGCAGCCAGAGGGAGAGCGGCAATCAGCCCCAGCATTTT
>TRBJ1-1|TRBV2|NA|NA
CASSVRQDTEAFF
TGTGCCAGCAGTGTTCGACAGGACACTGAAGCTTTCTTT
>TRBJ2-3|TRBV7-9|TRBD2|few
CASSPFFTSGGPTDTQYF
TGTGCCAGCAGCCCCTTTTTCACTAGCGGGGGGCCCACAGATACGCAGTATTTT
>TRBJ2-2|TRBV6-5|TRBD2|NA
CASIAGGSGELFF
TGTGCCAGTATAGCGGGGGGGTCCGGGGAGCTGTTTTTT
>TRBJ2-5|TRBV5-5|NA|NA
CASSLRVAETQYF
TGTGCCAGCAGCTTACGAGTTGCGGAGACCCAGTACTTC
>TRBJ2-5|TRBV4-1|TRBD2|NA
CASSQDRVAGQETQYF
TGCGCCAGCAGCCAAGATCGGGTAGCGGGGCAAGAGACCCAGTACTTC
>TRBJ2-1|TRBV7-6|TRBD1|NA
CASSLLGQSSYNEQFF
TGTGCCAGCAGCTTATTGGGACAGAGCTCCTACAATGAGCAGTTCTTC
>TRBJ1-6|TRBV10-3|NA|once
CAISEFKGVEDSPLHF
TGTGCCATCAGTGAATTTAAGGGGGTGGAGGATTCACCCCTCCACTTT